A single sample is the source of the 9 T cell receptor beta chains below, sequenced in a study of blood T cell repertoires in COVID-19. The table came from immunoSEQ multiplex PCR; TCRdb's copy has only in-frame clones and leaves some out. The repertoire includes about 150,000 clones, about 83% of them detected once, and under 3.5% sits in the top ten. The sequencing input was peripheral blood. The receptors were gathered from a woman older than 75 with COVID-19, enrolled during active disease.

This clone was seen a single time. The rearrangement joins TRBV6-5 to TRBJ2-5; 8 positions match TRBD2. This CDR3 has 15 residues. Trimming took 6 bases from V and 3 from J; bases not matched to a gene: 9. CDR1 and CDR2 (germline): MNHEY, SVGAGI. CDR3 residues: CASRSGGALEETQYF. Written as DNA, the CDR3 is TGTGCCAGCAGGTCCGGGGGGGCTTTGGAAGAGACCCAGTACTTC.

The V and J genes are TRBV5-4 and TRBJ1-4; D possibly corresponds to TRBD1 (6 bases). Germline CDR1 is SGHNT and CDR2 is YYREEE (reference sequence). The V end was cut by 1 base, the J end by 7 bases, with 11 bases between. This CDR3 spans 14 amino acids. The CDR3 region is CASSLMGAGEKLFF. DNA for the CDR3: TGTGCCAGCAGCTTGATGGGGGCTGGTGAAAAACTGTTTTTT.

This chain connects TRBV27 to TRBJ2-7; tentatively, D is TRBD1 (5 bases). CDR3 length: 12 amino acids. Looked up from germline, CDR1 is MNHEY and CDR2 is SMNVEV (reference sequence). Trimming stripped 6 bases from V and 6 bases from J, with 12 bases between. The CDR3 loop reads CASSPLGLEQYF. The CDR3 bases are TGTGCCAGCAGCCCTCTGGGGCTCGAGCAGTACTTC.

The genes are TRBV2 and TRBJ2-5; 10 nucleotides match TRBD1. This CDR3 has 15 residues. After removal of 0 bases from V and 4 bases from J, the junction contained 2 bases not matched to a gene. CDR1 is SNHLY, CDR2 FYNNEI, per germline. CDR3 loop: CASSEATGGGETQYF. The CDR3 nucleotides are TGTGCCAGCAGTGAAGCGACAGGGGGCGGAGAGACCCAGTACTTC. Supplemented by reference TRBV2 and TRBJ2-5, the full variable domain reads EPEVTQTPSHQVTQMGQEVILRCVPISNHLYFYWYRQILGQKVEFLVSFYNNEISEKSEIFDDQFSVERPDGSNFTLKIRSTKLEDSAMYFCASSEATGGGETQYFGPGTRLLVL.

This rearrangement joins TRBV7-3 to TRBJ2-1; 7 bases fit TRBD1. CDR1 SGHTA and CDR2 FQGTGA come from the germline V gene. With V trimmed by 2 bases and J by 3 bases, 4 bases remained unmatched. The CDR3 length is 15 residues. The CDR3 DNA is TGTGCCAGCAGCTTAGGGGACAGTCACTACAATGAGCAGTTCTTC. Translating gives CASSLGDSHYNEQFF.

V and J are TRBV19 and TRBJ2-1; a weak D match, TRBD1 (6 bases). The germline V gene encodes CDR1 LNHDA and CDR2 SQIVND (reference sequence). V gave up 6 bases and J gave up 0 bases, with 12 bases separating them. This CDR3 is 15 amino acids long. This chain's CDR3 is CASRNRASSYNEQFF. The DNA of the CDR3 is TGTGCCAGTAGGAACAGGGCTAGCTCCTACAATGAGCAGTTCTTC.

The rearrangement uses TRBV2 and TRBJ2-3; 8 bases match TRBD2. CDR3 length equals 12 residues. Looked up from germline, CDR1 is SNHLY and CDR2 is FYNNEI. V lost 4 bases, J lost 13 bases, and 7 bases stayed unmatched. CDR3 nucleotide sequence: TGTGCCAGCAGTGGGGCGGGGGGCAAAAAGTATTTT. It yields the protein CASSGAGGKKYF.

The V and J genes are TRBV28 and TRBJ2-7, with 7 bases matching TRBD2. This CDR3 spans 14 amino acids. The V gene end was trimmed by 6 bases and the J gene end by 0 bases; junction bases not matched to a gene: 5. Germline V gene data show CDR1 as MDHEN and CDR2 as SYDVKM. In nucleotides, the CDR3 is TGTGCCAGCAGGCCTCTAGCGGTCTCCTACGAGCAGTACTTC. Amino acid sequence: CASRPLAVSYEQYF.

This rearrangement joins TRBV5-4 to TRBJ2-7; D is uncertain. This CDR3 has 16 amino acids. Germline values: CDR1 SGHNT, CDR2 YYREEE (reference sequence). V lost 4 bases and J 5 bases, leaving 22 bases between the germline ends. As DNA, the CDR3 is TGTGCCAGCAGCCCCACAAATCCAGGCAGACCACACGAGCAGTACTTC. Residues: CASSPTNPGRPHEQYF.